This TCR beta chain was profiled in a study of T-cell memory formation after mild COVID-19. Whole-study findings and limits: Shrinking CD4+ clones resided mostly in CM and EM, and CD8+ ones in EMRA. CD4/CD8 balance characterized clones contracting day 15 to 85, and CD4+ skew characterized later expanders.

TCRdb re-analysed the 5' RACE reads in MiXCR, keeping a single row per CDR3 protein. The repertoire consists of 280,000 or so distinct CDR3 sequences, with 8.2% occurring once and the leading ten covering less than 25%. A remark on this clonotype: Its cognate antigen is unknown.

Sequencing was done on a sample of PBMCs or a T cell subset sorted from them (not recorded which). The receptor was derived from a young man who had mild COVID-19 (a few samples of this study predate the infection). Cell type and time point are not known.

This CDR3 reads CASSRQGSSGQPQHF. The CDR3, as DNA: TGTGCCAGCAGCCGACAGGGCAGCTCGGGACAGCCCCAGCATTTT. The V and J genes are TRBV7-2 and TRBJ1-5; TRBD1 matches at 7 bases. This CDR3 is 15 amino acids long. Germline CDR1 is SGHTA and CDR2 is FQGNSA. After removal of 5 bases from V and 7 bases from J, the junction contained 11 bases not matched to a gene.